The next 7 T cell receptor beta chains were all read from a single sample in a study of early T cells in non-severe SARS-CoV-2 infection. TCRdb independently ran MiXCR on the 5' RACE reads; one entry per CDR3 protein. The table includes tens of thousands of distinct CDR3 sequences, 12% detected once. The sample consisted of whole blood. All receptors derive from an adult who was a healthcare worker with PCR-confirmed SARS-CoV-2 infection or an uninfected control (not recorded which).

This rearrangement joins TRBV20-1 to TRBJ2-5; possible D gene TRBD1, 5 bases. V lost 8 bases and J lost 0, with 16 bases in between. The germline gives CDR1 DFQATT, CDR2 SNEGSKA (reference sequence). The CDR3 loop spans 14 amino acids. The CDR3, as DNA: TGCAGTCGAAAAGCCACCAGGGACCAAGAGACCCAGTACTTC. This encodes CSRKATRDQETQYF.

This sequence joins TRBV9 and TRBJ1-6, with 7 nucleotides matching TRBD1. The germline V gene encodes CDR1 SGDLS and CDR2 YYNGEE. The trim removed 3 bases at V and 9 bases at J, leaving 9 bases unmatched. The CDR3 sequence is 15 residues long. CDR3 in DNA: TGTGCCAGCAGCGGTGAACCGGACAGGCGTTCACCCCTCCACTTT. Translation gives CASSGEPDRRSPLHF.

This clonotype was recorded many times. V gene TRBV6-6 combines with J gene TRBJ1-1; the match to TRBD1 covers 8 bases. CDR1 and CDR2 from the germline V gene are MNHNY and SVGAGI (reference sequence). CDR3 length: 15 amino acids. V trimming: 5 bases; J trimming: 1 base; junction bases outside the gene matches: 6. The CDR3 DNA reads TGTGCCAGCAGTCCTCCGGGACAGGAGAACACTGAAGCTTTCTTT. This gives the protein CASSPPGQENTEAFF.

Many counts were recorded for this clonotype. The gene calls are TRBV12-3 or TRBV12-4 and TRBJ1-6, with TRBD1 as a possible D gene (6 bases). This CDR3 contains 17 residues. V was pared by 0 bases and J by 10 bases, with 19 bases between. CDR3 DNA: TGTGCCAGCAGTTTAGCCTTACAGGGACGTCTGCACTCACCCCTCCACTTT. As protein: CASSLALQGRLHSPLHF.

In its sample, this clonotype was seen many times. In DNA, the CDR3 is TGTGCCAGCAGTTTACAGGGGGACCAGCCCCAGCATTTT. This gives the protein CASSLQGDQPQHF. The chain carries TRBV6-6 and TRBJ1-5; TRBD1 agrees at 8 bases. CDR3 length equals 13 residues. Trimming at V came to 4 bases and at J to 7 bases, leaving 3 bases not matched to a gene. Per germline, CDR1 MNHNY and CDR2 SVGAGI (reference sequence).

The CDR3 DNA follows: TGTGCCAGCAGCTTCGTAACAGCAGATACGCAGTATTTT. Protein sequence: CASSFVTADTQYF. V is TRBV28 and J is TRBJ2-3, with no clear D. Germline CDR1 reads MDHEN; CDR2 reads SYDVKM. Trimming stripped 6 bases from V and 4 bases from J, with 11 bases between. This CDR3 has 13 amino acids.

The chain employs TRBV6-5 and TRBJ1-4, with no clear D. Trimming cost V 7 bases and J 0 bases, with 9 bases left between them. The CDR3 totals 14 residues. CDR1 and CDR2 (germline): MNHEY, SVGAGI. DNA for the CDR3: TGTGCCAGCACTATGACGGCAACTAATGAAAAACTGTTTTTT. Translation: CASTMTATNEKLFF.